The sequence of this T cell receptor (beta chain) was determined in a study of blood T cell repertoires in COVID-19. Study at large: The study drew acute and convalescent COVID-19 samples from the United States, Italy and Spain. From T cells, B-cell-depleted T cells, or PBMCs came the material, which was cDNA or gDNA.

In the original analysis: Estimated nucleated cell counts came from reference gene primer amplification. The repertoire was sequenced with immunoSEQ multiplex PCR; TCRdb's copy has only in-frame clones and lacks some. V and J calls plus clone size are reproduced from that table; the DNA served to infer D and trimming. The repertoire includes 70,000 or so clones, more than 75% of them detected once, and approximately 11% sits in the top ten. J lost 10 bases, V lost 2 bases, and 11 bases had no gene match. The germline V gene has CDR1 MNHEY and CDR2 SVGAGI. This CDR3 contains 16 residues. This chain connects TRBV6-5 to TRBJ2-1; 10 bases are a match to TRBD2. This clonotype originated in a man between 65 and 85 years old with active or convalescent COVID-19. Sequencing was performed on peripheral blood. CDR3 coding DNA: TGTGCCAGCAGTTACCGGCTAGCGGGAGCAGAGGGGGAGCAGTTCTTC. Its translation: CASSYRLAGAEGEQFF.